The clone carrying this T cell receptor (beta chain) appeared many times. Its antigen is still unknown. Clones were sequenced by immunoSEQ multiplex PCR, and TCRdb holds only the in-frame ones, with some missing. In total the sample includes some 38,000 clones, none of them seen once. The sample comes from a study of T cells after posttransplantation cyclophosphamide. Study results and caveats: Tissue-infiltrating T cells from skin or gut overlapped little with blood T cells.

The clonotype comes from a man aged 45-65 years in good health, CMV-negative, and a related stem cell transplant donor. The sequenced material came from PBMCs.

CDR3 amino acids: CASSESGPGTGDGYGYTF. In DNA, the CDR3 is TGCGCCAGCAGTGAGTCGGGTCCGGGGACAGGGGATGGCTATGGCTACACCTTC. The chain couples TRBV10-2 to TRBJ1-2, with 10 nucleotides matching TRBD1. CDR1 and CDR2 from the germline V gene are WSHSY and SAAADI. This CDR3 is built from 18 residues. J gave up 4 bases and V 0 bases, and 11 bases lay outside the gene matches.